The subject of this entry is one T cell receptor (beta chain). This sample was taken from a study of T cells in Graves' hyperthyroidism and ophthalmopathy. Using RNA transcripts as the source, TCR beta CDR3 regions were amplified. HTBI primers were the set used in a first-round RT-PCR of the TCR CDR3. MiXCR was run by TCRdb on the multiplex PCR reads, yielding one entry per CDR3 protein. The sample carries approximately 380,000 distinct CDR3 sequences, 18% recorded once. Duration under 3 months, a NOSPECS grade of at least 4, and a Clinical Activity Score of at least 3 characterized the ophthalmopathy patients. V was clipped by 2 bases and J by 6 bases; unmatched bases: 7. The CDR3 consists of 15 residues. Germline CDR1 is GTSNPN and CDR2 is SVGIG (reference sequence).

The specimen was blood. The rearrangement uses TRBV30 and TRBJ2-1; 10 bases map to TRBD2. The source is a man in his late teens or twenties with Graves' ophthalmopathy. This CDR3 is CAWSPGTSEVNEQFF. CDR3 bases: TGTGCCTGGAGTCCCGGGACTAGCGAGGTCAATGAGCAGTTCTTC.